These 29 T cell receptor beta chains were all obtained from the same sample, sequenced in a study of blood T cells in healthy people across ages. Next came a second PCR, run for roughly 6 to 11 cycles, which used a sample-barcoded 5' primer along with a J-beta primer mix. TCRdb reprocessed the 5' RACE reads with MiXCR, giving one entry per CDR3 protein. The sample lists about 380,000 distinct CDR3 sequences, 52% occurring once. Input material: blood. The receptors stem from a man in his sixties in good health.

The chain carries TRBV28 and TRBJ1-4; D may be TRBD1 (6 bases). The CDR3 sequence is 13 residues long. Trimming took 5 bases from V and 7 from J, leaving 11 bases between them. CDR1 is MDHEN and CDR2 is SYDVKM in the germline V gene. The CDR3 DNA follows: TGTGCCAGCAGTGAGAGCAGGGGTGAAAAACTGTTTTTT. Encoded protein: CASSESRGEKLFF.

This clonotype was seen only once. This chain links TRBV4-1 with TRBJ2-3, with unresolved D. Germline CDR1 MGHRA, CDR2 YSYEKL. The CDR3 loop spans 13 amino acids. The V end was cut by 1 base, the J end by 2 bases, with 4 bases between. CDR3 nucleotides: TGCGCCAGCAGCCAAGTGATCACAGATACGCAGTATTTT. Amino acids: CASSQVITDTQYF.

V gene TRBV20-1 combines with J gene TRBJ2-5; 13 nucleotides align to TRBD2. The CDR3 totals 14 residues. Germline-derived CDR1 and CDR2 are DFQATT and SNEGSKA (reference sequence). The V segment lost 5 bases and the J segment 1 base; nucleotides outside the gene matches: 1. DNA for the CDR3: TGCAGTGCTGGGACTAGCGGGGCCCAAGAGACCCAGTACTTC. This sequence encodes CSAGTSGAQETQYF.

The rearrangement links TRBV29-1 to TRBJ2-7; the D gene could be TRBD1 or TRBD2 (5 bases each). CDR1 is SQVTM and CDR2 is ANQGSEA in the germline V gene. Deletions cut 0 bases from V and 2 bases from J, with 11 bases between. CDR3 size: 14 residues. As DNA, the CDR3 is TGCAGCGTTGAAGATGGGGACCCTGCCTACGAGCAGTACTTC. This encodes CSVEDGDPAYEQYF.

This clonotype was found many times. The chain links TRBV11-2 to TRBJ2-1; D unclear. Trimming shortened V by 1 base and J by 4 bases, and 11 bases separated the two germline ends. The CDR3 spans 15 residues. In germline, CDR1 is SGHAT, CDR2 FQNNGV. CDR3 region: CASSLGGSLYNEQFF. The CDR3 nucleotides are TGTGCCAGCAGCTTAGGGGGTAGTTTATACAATGAGCAGTTCTTC.

The genes are TRBV10-3 and TRBJ1-2; TRBD1 aligns across 8 bases. Losses at the gene ends were 6 bases for V and 2 bases for J; bases not matched to a gene: 11. Per germline, CDR1 ENHRY and CDR2 SYGVKD. The CDR3 is 16 residues long. CDR3 DNA sequence: TGTGCCATCAGGGATCCCACCCGGGACAGGAACTATGGCTACACCTTC. It specifies CAIRDPTRDRNYGYTF.

This clonotype has a handful of counts. The chain links TRBV5-1 to TRBJ2-3; D call uncertain. The CDR3 spans 14 residues. The V end was cut by 4 bases, the J end by 2 bases, with 11 bases between. From germline, CDR1 is SGHRS and CDR2 YFSETQ. DNA of the CDR3: TGCGCCAGCAGCCGACCAGCAGTCACAGATACGCAGTATTTT. Protein: CASSRPAVTDTQYF. The full variable domain, completed using reference TRBV5-1 and TRBJ2-3, is KAGVTQTPRYLIKTRGQQVTLSCSPISGHRSVSWYQQTPGQGLQFLFEYFSETQRNKGNFPGRFSGRQFSNSRSEMNVSTLELGDSALYLCASSRPAVTDTQYFGPGTRLTVL.

The chain links TRBV11-1 to TRBJ2-7; 7 bases agree with TRBD1. The better agreement between TRBJ2-5 and the DNA end casts doubt on the J call. The CDR3 consists of 14 residues. Germline lookup yields CDR1 SGHAT and CDR2 FQDESV (reference sequence). The chain's CDR3 is CASSLRQGSETQYF. Here the CDR3 DNA reads TGTGCCAGCAGCCTTAGACAGGGATCAGAGACCCAGTACTTC.

This chain uses TRBV5-5 with TRBJ2-6; either TRBD1 or TRBD2 may supply D (5 bases each). Germline loops: CDR1 SGHKS, CDR2 YYEKEE (reference sequence). V shed 4 bases and J shed 4 bases, with 12 bases lying between them. The CDR3 consists of 15 residues. The CDR3 coding sequence is TGTGCCAGCAGCCTCAGGGAGAACGGGGCCAACGTCCTGACTTTC. Residues: CASSLRENGANVLTF.

V gene TRBV12-3 or TRBV12-4 combines with J gene TRBJ1-4; D ambiguous. The CDR3 is 12 amino acids. V shed 7 bases and J shed 5 bases, with 8 bases lying between them. This CDR3 reads CASTHGNEKLFF. In DNA form, the CDR3 reads TGTGCCAGCACGCACGGGAATGAAAAACTGTTTTTT.

This clonotype came up once. The chain has TRBV4-1 and TRBJ2-3; 8 bases map to TRBD2. V dropped 6 bases and J dropped 4; count of bases not matched to a gene: 9. Looked up from germline, CDR1 is MGHRA and CDR2 is YSYEKL. CDR3 length equals 15 residues. CDR3 amino acids: CASSAGGADADTQYF. The CDR3 DNA reads as TGCGCCAGCAGTGCCGGGGGGGCTGACGCAGATACGCAGTATTTT.

The gene calls are TRBV20-1 and TRBJ2-5; TRBD1 might be the D (5 bases). V was cut by 5 bases and J by 1 base, with 11 bases left in between. The CDR3 consists of 13 residues. Germline values: CDR1 DFQATT, CDR2 SNEGSKA (reference sequence). The CDR3 nucleotides read TGCAGTGCTCCCCTAGGGGCCCAAGAGACCCAGTACTTC. It translates to CSAPLGAQETQYF.

This sequence joins TRBV30 and TRBJ1-1; TRBD1 matches 7 bases. This CDR3 spans 14 amino acids. Trimming cost V 1 base and J 5 bases; bases outside gene matches: 7. The germline V gene encodes CDR1 GTSNPN and CDR2 SVGIG (reference sequence). CDR3 sequence (DNA): TGTGCCTGGAGTGCCCAAAGGGGGCGAACTGAAGCTTTCTTT. This codes for CAWSAQRGRTEAFF.

As for this clonotype: At one of its ends the junction is not consistent with the germline gene, which may arise from a read error. V is TRBV29-1 and J is TRBJ1-2, with a tentative D call TRBD1 (5 bases). The germline V gene encodes CDR1 SQVTM and CDR2 ANQGSEA. This CDR3 comprises 11 residues. This CDR3 reads CSGERGGGYTF. The CDR3 DNA reads TGCAGCGGTGAACGTGGGGGTGGCTACACCTTC.

The table lists this clonotype with a few counts. The chain recombines TRBV20-1 with TRBJ2-5; 9 bases fit TRBD1. The CDR3 is 15 residues long. Germline-derived CDR1 and CDR2 are DFQATT and SNEGSKA (reference sequence). Losses at the gene ends were 2 bases for V and 5 bases for J; bases not matched to a gene: 9. The CDR3: CSARNPQGAGETQYF. The CDR3 DNA reads TGCAGTGCTAGAAACCCACAGGGGGCCGGGGAGACCCAGTACTTC.

This rearrangement joins TRBV6-2 or TRBV6-3 to TRBJ2-4, with 10 bases identical to TRBD1. The last part of the DNA fits TRBJ2-7 better; the J call may be wrong. This CDR3 region has 13 residues. Germline-derived CDR1 and CDR2 are MNHEY and SVGEGT. The CDR3 here is CASRGTGVHEQYF. The CDR3 region has the DNA TGTGCCAGCAGGGGGACAGGGGTCCACGAGCAGTACTTC.

This clonotype rates as medium-sized. The rearrangement links TRBV7-2 to TRBJ2-5; D may be TRBD1 (5 bases). The CDR3 covers 14 residues. V was shortened by 1 base and J by 4 bases, with 10 bases between the two germline ends. CDR1 and CDR2 from the germline V gene are SGHTA and FQGNSA. In DNA form, the CDR3 reads TGTGCCAGCAGCTTAGACCAGGGTGCAGAGACCCAGTACTTC. The encoded protein is CASSLDQGAETQYF.

Notes on this clonotype: One junction end does not reproduce the germline sequence, and a read error may be involved. The chain links TRBV29-1 to TRBJ2-3, with TRBD2 as a possible D gene (6 bases). Germline lookup yields CDR1 SQVTM and CDR2 ANQGSEA. This CDR3 contains 13 residues. The CDR3 DNA is TGCAGCGTTGTGCCAGGAGGGCCCGATACGCCGTATTTT. The encoded protein is CSVVPGGPDTPYF.

The chain joins TRBV10-1 to TRBJ1-5; D is unclear. V gave up 3 bases and J gave up 7 bases, with 7 bases separating them. Germline V CDR1 and CDR2: WNHNN, SYGVQD (reference sequence). The CDR3 contains 12 residues. The CDR3 is CASSESEQPQHF. The DNA of the CDR3 is TGCGCCAGCAGTGAATCAGAACAGCCCCAGCATTTT.

The chain employs TRBV3-1 and TRBJ1-2, with 7 nucleotides matching TRBD1. The CDR3 consists of 17 residues. CDR1 is LGHDT and CDR2 is YNNKEL in the germline V gene (reference sequence). V was clipped by 0 bases and J by 5 bases; unmatched bases: 12. DNA for the CDR3: TGTGCCAGCAGCCAAGACGAAGTGGTGGGACAGAGTTATGGCTACACCTTC. Its protein is CASSQDEVVGQSYGYTF.

The chain couples TRBV20-1 to TRBJ1-2; 8 nucleotides match TRBD1. V was pared by 2 bases and J by 7 bases, with 15 bases of the junction left unmatched. CDR1 and CDR2 from the germline V gene are DFQATT and SNEGSKA (reference sequence). The CDR3 loop spans 16 amino acids. This CDR3 reads CSARTGTGIPQRGYTF. Here the CDR3 DNA reads TGCAGTGCTAGAACCGGGACAGGTATTCCACAACGTGGCTACACCTTC.

The rearrangement joins TRBV12-3 or TRBV12-4 to TRBJ1-5, with 7 bases aligning to TRBD1. The V and J ends lost 5 bases and 2 bases, in that order; junction bases with no gene match: 6. The CDR3 runs to 15 residues. CDR3 sequence reads: CASSPHGQGNQPQHF. Here the CDR3 DNA reads TGTGCCAGCAGTCCCCACGGACAGGGCAATCAGCCCCAGCATTTT.

The chain has TRBV28 and TRBJ2-5, with TRBD2 matching over 7 bases. CDR1 and CDR2 from the germline V gene are MDHEN and SYDVKM. Germline trimming cut 6 bases from V and 2 bases from J; bases unmatched to any gene: 12. CDR3 size: 16 residues. In DNA, the CDR3 is TGTGCCAGCAGGCCAACCTCTCCGGGAGGACAAGAGACCCAGTACTTC. It encodes CASRPTSPGGQETQYF.

Concerning this clonotype itself: One end of the junction varies from germline; a read error may be responsible. This chain connects TRBV18 to TRBJ2-1; no definite D call. CDR1 is KGHSH, CDR2 LQKENI, per germline. This CDR3 has 15 amino acids. CDR3 nucleotides: TGTGCCGGCTCACCGGACCAGAGCTCCTACAATGAGCAGTTCTTC. Translated, it gives CAGSPDQSSYNEQFF.

This chain links TRBV7-2 with TRBJ1-2; unclear D gene. CDR1 and CDR2 from the germline V gene are SGHTA and FQGNSA. The CDR3 totals 13 residues. Between the trimmed V and J ends, which lost 5 bases and 4 bases, there was a span of 11 bases. The chain's CDR3 is CASSPRSVYGYTF. DNA for the CDR3: TGTGCCAGCAGCCCAAGGAGCGTCTATGGCTACACCTTC. Based on the CDR3 plus reference TRBV7-2 and TRBJ1-2, the full variable domain is GAGVSQSPSNKVTEKGKDVELRCDPISGHTALYWYRQSLGQGLEFLIYFQGNSAPDKSGLPSDRFSAERTGGSVSTLTIQRTQQEDSAVYLCASSPRSVYGYTFGSGTRLTVV.

The chain links TRBV29-1 to TRBJ2-7, with D perhaps TRBD1 (5 bases). Germline V gives CDR1 SQVTM, CDR2 ANQGSEA. The V end was cut by 7 bases, the J end by 6 bases, with 16 bases between. This CDR3 comprises 12 residues. CDR3 nucleotides: TGCAGCGCAGGGAATGTTCTCGCCGAGCAGTACTTC. It is translated as CSAGNVLAEQYF.

V is TRBV20-1 and J is TRBJ2-1; a weak D match, TRBD2 (5 bases). CDR3 length equals 13 residues. Trimming took off 8 bases at V and 5 bases at J, with 16 bases between the two ends. The germline V gene has CDR1 DFQATT and CDR2 SNEGSKA (reference sequence). This CDR3 reads CSTAGIYHNEQFF. CDR3 DNA sequence: TGCAGTACGGCCGGGATTTACCACAATGAGCAGTTCTTC.

This chain joins TRBV4-2 and TRBJ2-7; D might be TRBD1 (5 bases). Germline CDR1 and CDR2: LGHNA and YNFKEQ. Trimming took off 1 base at V and 2 bases at J, with 12 bases between the two ends. The CDR3 is made up of 15 amino acids. As DNA, the CDR3 is TGTGCCAGCAGCCAAGTTCTAGGGGTCGCCTACGAGCAGTACTTC. Its translation: CASSQVLGVAYEQYF.

This sequence joins TRBV3-1 and TRBJ1-6; D is perhaps TRBD1 (5 bases). The ends were cut back, 3 bases at V and 1 base at J, with 7 bases in the middle. The CDR3 length is 15 residues. Germline CDR1 LGHDT, CDR2 YNNKEL (reference sequence). The CDR3 loop reads CASSQGESYNSPLHF. The CDR3, as DNA: TGTGCCAGCAGCCAGGGGGAGTCCTATAATTCACCCCTCCACTTT.